In this sample, the clone carrying this TCR beta chain turned up once. V gave up 4 bases and J gave up 1 base; unmatched junction bases: 7. Germline lookup yields CDR1 SEHNR and CDR2 FQNEAQ (reference sequence). This CDR3 comprises 17 residues. This sample stems from a study of blood T cell repertoires in COVID-19. The assay was immunoSEQ multiplex PCR, and TCRdb's table has in-frame clones only and misses some. The sample records about 350,000 clones, roughly 87% being singletons. Symptom resolution, clearance, or two negative PCRs marked the recovered donors of Cohort 3. V is TRBV7-9 and J is TRBJ2-6; 7 bases line up with TRBD2. Sequences were obtained from PBMCs or T cells enriched from blood (not recorded which). This clonotype originated in a woman in her 30s who had recovered from COVID-19. CDR3 in DNA: TGTGCCAGCAGCTCCCCTCGGGGGGTTTCTGGGGCCAACGTCCTGACTTTC. This sequence encodes CASSSPRGVSGANVLTF.